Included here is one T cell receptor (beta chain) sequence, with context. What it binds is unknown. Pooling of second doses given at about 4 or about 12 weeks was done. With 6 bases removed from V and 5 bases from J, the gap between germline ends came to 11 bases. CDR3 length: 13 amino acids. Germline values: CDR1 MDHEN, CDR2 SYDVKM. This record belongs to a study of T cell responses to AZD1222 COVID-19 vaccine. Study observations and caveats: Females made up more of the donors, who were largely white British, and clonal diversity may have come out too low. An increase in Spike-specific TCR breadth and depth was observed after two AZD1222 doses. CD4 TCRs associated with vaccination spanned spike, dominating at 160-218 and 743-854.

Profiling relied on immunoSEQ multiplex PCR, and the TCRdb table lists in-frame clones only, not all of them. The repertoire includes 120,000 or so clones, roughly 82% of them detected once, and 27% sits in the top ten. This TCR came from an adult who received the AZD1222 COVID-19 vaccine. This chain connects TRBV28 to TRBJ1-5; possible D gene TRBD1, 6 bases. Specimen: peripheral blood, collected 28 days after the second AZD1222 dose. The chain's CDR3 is CASRQGAYQPQHF. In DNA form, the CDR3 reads TGTGCCAGCAGACAGGGTGCTTATCAGCCCCAGCATTTT. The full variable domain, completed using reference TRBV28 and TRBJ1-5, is DVKVTQSSRYLVKRTGEKVFLECVQDMDHENMFWYRQDPGLGLRLIYFSYDVKMKEKGDIPEGYSVSREKKERFSLILESASTNQTSMYLCASRQGAYQPQHFGDGTRLSIL.